These T cell receptor beta chains were read from a single sample in a study of blood T cell repertoires in COVID-19. Produced via immunoSEQ multiplex PCR; TCRdb's table is partial and in-frame only. This sample has 250,000 to 300,000 clones, with 85% to 90% found just once. Sequenced: peripheral blood. These receptors were collected from a woman in her twenties or thirties with COVID-19, enrolled during active disease. Both conserved end residues are part of each CDR3. Fields, in order: D gene, V gene, clone size, J gene, CDR3 protein, CDR3 DNA. D genes are given only for firm matches. The size entry is marked missing in some rows and otherwise reads once, few, many or a size class.

-,TRBV28,-,TRBJ1-5,CASTLYFPGNQPQHF,TGTGCCAGCACTCTTTACTTCCCTGGCAATCAGCCCCAGCATTTT
TRBD2,TRBV2,-,TRBJ2-1,CASSQILAGWFNEQFF,TGTGCCAGCAGTCAAATACTAGCGGGGTGGTTCAATGAGCAGTTCTTC
-,TRBV19,-,TRBJ1-2,CASSRGASLGYGYTF,TGTGCCAGTAGTCGCGGGGCATCTCTAGGCTATGGCTACACCTTC
-,TRBV27,once,TRBJ2-3,CASSFGRSTDTQYF,TGTGCCAGCAGTTTTGGGCGTAGCACAGATACGCAGTATTTT
-,TRBV4-1,-,TRBJ2-4,CASSQLASKNIQYF,TGCGCCAGCAGCCAATTGGCTAGCAAAAACATTCAGTACTTC
TRBD1,TRBV30,-,TRBJ1-2,CAWSNRGPYGYTF,TGTGCCTGGAGTAACAGGGGCCCCTATGGCTACACCTTC
-,TRBV7-2,-,TRBJ1-1,CASSQFSIQAENTEAFF,TGTGCCAGCAGCCAGTTTTCGATACAGGCTGAGAACACTGAAGCTTTCTTT
-,TRBV11-3,-,TRBJ2-2,CASSFSNTGELFF,TGTGCCAGCAGCTTCTCGAACACCGGGGAGCTGTTTTTT
TRBD2,TRBV20-1,-,TRBJ2-3,CSASSGSSDTQYF,TGCAGTGCTAGTAGCGGGAGTTCAGATACGCAGTATTTT
TRBD2,TRBV10-3,-,TRBJ2-1,CAATPRIAGGRPHNEQFF,TGTGCCGCCACCCCTAGGATAGCGGGAGGTCGCCCCCACAATGAGCAGTTCTTC
-,TRBV11-2,-,TRBJ1-5,CASSLVRGQPQHF,TGTGCCAGCAGCTTAGTTCGGGGTCAGCCCCAGCATTTT
TRBD1,TRBV19,-,TRBJ1-3,CASSTLDRVSGNTIYF,TGTGCCAGTAGTACCCTGGACAGGGTGTCTGGAAACACCATATATTTT
TRBD2,TRBV7-6,-,TRBJ2-1,CASSPRTSGSSYNEQFF,TGTGCCAGCAGCCCCCGGACTAGCGGGAGTTCCTACAATGAGCAGTTCTTC